The 31 T cell receptor beta chains reported below all come from one sample, sequenced in a study of cytomegalovirus exposure and HLA in healthy donors. Vbeta (60) and Jbeta (13) primers were used in the PCR. Sequencing was performed with immunoSEQ multiplex PCR; in TCRdb, only in-frame clones are kept and a portion is missing. The repertoire consists of under 200,000 clones, with 79% occurring once and the leading ten covering 0.65% to 0.75%. Source material: PBMCs. The receptors stem from a woman between 35 and 50 years old in good health and CMV-seronegative.

On this clone: At one boundary the junction diverges from the germline segment, which might be a read error. The chain couples TRBV27 to TRBJ2-7; 12 bases agree with TRBD1. This CDR3 has 15 residues. The germline gives CDR1 MNHEY, CDR2 SMNVEV (reference sequence). For the CDR3, the DNA is TGTGCCAGCAGGAGCCTGGGACAGGGGGCCTACGAGCAGTGCTTC. Amino acid sequence: CASRSLGQGAYEQCF.

The rearrangement links TRBV5-1 to TRBJ1-2, with D perhaps TRBD1 (6 bases). The germline V gene has CDR1 SGHRS and CDR2 YFSETQ. Trimming cost V 2 bases and J 6 bases, with 20 bases left between them. There are 16 residues in the CDR3. DNA for the CDR3: TGCGCCAGCAGCTTCCCCTCGGCCAGGGGTAATGATGGCTACACCTTC. It translates to CASSFPSARGNDGYTF.

The chain has TRBV4-1 and TRBJ2-7; 9 bases line up with TRBD2. CDR1 and CDR2 from the germline V gene are MGHRA and YSYEKL. The CDR3 spans 14 residues. Germline trimming cut 0 bases from V and 8 bases from J; bases unmatched to any gene: 5. CDR3 bases: TGCGCCAGCAGCCAAGACTCGCTAGCGGGACAGCAGTACTTC. Protein: CASSQDSLAGQQYF.

The chain couples TRBV4-1 to TRBJ2-5; D is undetermined. Per germline, CDR1 MGHRA and CDR2 YSYEKL. The CDR3 runs to 13 residues. V lost 4 bases to trimming and J lost 5 bases, with 11 bases between them. This chain's CDR3 is CASSLHGWETQYF. CDR3 nucleotides: TGCGCCAGCAGCCTACACGGGTGGGAGACCCAGTACTTC.

This clone has just a few counts. The chain recombines TRBV6-5 with TRBJ2-7, with TRBD1 as a possible D gene (5 bases). This CDR3 spans 11 amino acids. In germline, CDR1 is MNHEY, CDR2 SVGAGI. V lost 7 bases, J lost 3 bases, and 7 bases lay in between. The CDR3 DNA sequence: TGTGCCAGCAACCAGGGCTACGAGCAGTACTTC. Translating gives CASNQGYEQYF.

This chain's CDR3 is CASSPDSSGNTIYF. The CDR3 DNA follows: TGTGCCAGCAGCCCGGACAGCTCTGGAAACACCATATATTTT. V gene TRBV14 combines with J gene TRBJ1-3; a possible D gene is TRBD1 (6 bases). This CDR3 has 14 residues. Germline V CDR1 and CDR2: SGHDN, FVKESK. V was cut by 4 bases and J by 0 bases, with 7 bases left in between. Drawing the rest from reference TRBV14 and TRBJ1-3, the complete variable domain is EAGVTQFPSHSVIEKGQTVTLRCDPISGHDNLYWYRRVMGKEIKFLLHFVKESKQDESGMPNNRFLAERTGGTYSTLKVQPAELEDSGVYFCASSPDSSGNTIYFGEGSWLTVV.

In DNA form, the CDR3 reads TGTGCCAGCAGTTACCCTGGGGGCGGTCAGTTCTTC. Its protein product is CASSYPGGGQFF. The V call is TRBV6-5, the J call TRBJ2-1, with D possibly matching TRBD1 (6 bases). The germline CDR1 and CDR2 sequences are MNHEY and SVGAGI. The length of the CDR3 is 12 residues. V shed 2 bases and J shed 13 bases, with 12 bases lying between them.

The gene calls are TRBV29-1 and TRBJ2-1, with 7 bases fitting TRBD2. Germline V gives CDR1 SQVTM, CDR2 ANQGSEA. The CDR3 is made up of 14 amino acids. V gave up 6 bases and J gave up 9 bases; unmatched junction bases: 14. Here the CDR3 DNA reads TGCAGCGTCCCCAGTGGTAGTTCGGGGGGTGAGCAGTTCTTC. Its translation is CSVPSGSSGGEQFF.

J is TRBJ1-1 and V is TRBV5-1, with a tentative D call TRBD1 (6 bases). The V end lost 3 bases, the J end lost 0 bases, and 9 bases lay between the germline ends. CDR3 length: 14 amino acids. Germline V CDR1 and CDR2: SGHRS, YFSETQ. CDR3 in DNA: TGCGCCAGCAGCTCCGGACAGATGAACACTGAAGCTTTCTTT. This sequence encodes CASSSGQMNTEAFF.

The rearrangement links TRBV21-1 to TRBJ1-2; the D call in the table, TRBD1, was not verified against the DNA. TRBV21-1 is noted as a pseudogene. CDR3 length equals 13 residues. CDR3 sequence: CASSRRILYGYTF. In DNA, the CDR3 is TGTGCCAGCAGCCGCAGGATACTTTATGGCTACACCTTC.

V gene TRBV18 combines with J gene TRBJ2-3; the D gene is possibly TRBD2 (6 bases). V was pared by 1 base and J by 2 bases, with 13 bases between. This CDR3 is built from 16 residues. Germline assignment: CDR1 KGHSH and CDR2 LQKENI. This CDR3 reads CASSPLIGGDTDTQYF. The CDR3 coding sequence is TGTGCCAGCTCACCACTTATCGGGGGAGACACAGATACGCAGTATTTT.

The chain has TRBV7-2 and TRBJ1-1; 8 positions match TRBD1. The trim removed 6 bases at V and 8 bases at J, leaving 5 bases unmatched. Germline CDR1 is SGHTA and CDR2 is FQGNSA. The CDR3 runs 12 residues. The CDR3 DNA sequence: TGTGCCAGCAGTCACTCAGGGGGCGAAGCTTTCTTT. It specifies CASSHSGGEAFF.

In this sample, this clone turned up a few times. This chain links TRBV2 with TRBJ1-4; a weak D match, TRBD1 (5 bases). This CDR3 has 14 amino acids. V lost 4 bases to trimming and J lost 5 bases, with 11 bases between them. CDR1 is SNHLY, CDR2 FYNNEI, per germline. CDR3 nucleotide sequence: TGTGCCAGCAGTGCCAGGGCCCTCAATGAAAAACTGTTTTTT. It codes for CASSARALNEKLFF. The variable domain in full, completed from reference TRBV2 and TRBJ1-4, reads EPEVTQTPSHQVTQMGQEVILRCVPISNHLYFYWYRQILGQKVEFLVSFYNNEISEKSEIFDDQFSVERPDGSNFTLKIRSTKLEDSAMYFCASSARALNEKLFFGSGTQLSVL.

The rearrangement links TRBV30 to TRBJ2-7; 7 nucleotides align to TRBD1. The CDR3 length is 13 residues. With V trimmed by 1 base and J by 5 bases, 5 bases remained unmatched. From germline, CDR1 is GTSNPN and CDR2 SVGIG (reference sequence). The CDR3 nucleotides read TGTGCCTGGAGTGGAGTTGACAGGGACGAGCAGTACTTC. It specifies CAWSGVDRDEQYF. The full variable domain, rest sourced from reference TRBV30 and TRBJ2-7, is SQTIHQWPATLVQPVGSPLSLECTVEGTSNPNLYWYRQAAGRGLQLLFYSVGIGQISSEVPQNLSASRPQDRQFILSSKKLLLSDSGFYLCAWSGVDRDEQYFGPGTRLTVT.

This clone was seen a few times. This sequence joins TRBV6-6 and TRBJ1-1; possible D gene TRBD1, 5 bases. Per germline, CDR1 MNHNY and CDR2 SVGAGI (reference sequence). The CDR3 totals 13 residues. The V end lost 5 bases, the J end lost 3 bases, and 10 bases lay between the germline ends. The CDR3 region has the DNA TGTGCCAGCAGTCAGGGTGGAGACACTGAAGCTTTCTTT. This codes for CASSQGGDTEAFF.

The gene calls are TRBV4-3 and TRBJ2-1; perhaps TRBD2 as D (6 bases). V lost 4 bases to trimming and J lost 0 bases, with 10 bases between them. CDR3 length equals 15 residues. Germline lookup yields CDR1 LGHNA and CDR2 YSLEER. This CDR3 reads CASSPEGSSYNEQFF. The DNA for the CDR3 is TGCGCCAGCAGCCCGGAGGGTAGCTCCTACAATGAGCAGTTCTTC.

V is TRBV5-6 and J is TRBJ2-3, with a tentative D call TRBD2 (6 bases). The ends were cut back, 1 base at V and 0 bases at J, with 6 bases in the middle. The germline V gene has CDR1 SGHDT and CDR2 YYEEEE. CDR3 length: 14 amino acids. CDR3 sequence (DNA): TGTGCCAGCAGCTTGAGCGGGAGCACAGATACGCAGTATTTT. Translating gives CASSLSGSTDTQYF.

V usage is TRBV6-1 and J usage is TRBJ1-6, with D possibly being TRBD1 (6 bases). Trimming stripped 8 bases from V and 8 bases from J, with 13 bases between. Germline V CDR1 and CDR2: MNHNS, SASEGT. The CDR3 totals 13 residues. CDR3 loop: CASGWAGDSPLHF. CDR3 nucleotides: TGTGCCAGCGGGTGGGCAGGGGATTCACCCCTCCACTTT.

This chain links TRBV6-1 with TRBJ2-7; D ambiguous. CDR3 size: 13 residues. Germline assignment: CDR1 MNHNS and CDR2 SASEGT. Trimming removed 7 bases from V and 7 bases from J, with 17 bases in between. Here the CDR3 reads CASILRGLGEQYF. CDR3 DNA: TGTGCCAGCATCCTCCGAGGCCTTGGGGAGCAGTACTTC.

The chain recombines TRBV5-1 with TRBJ2-5; tentatively, D is TRBD1 (5 bases). V gave up 0 bases and J gave up 1 base, with 13 bases separating them. Germline loops: CDR1 SGHRS, CDR2 YFSETQ. The CDR3 contains 16 residues. For the CDR3, the DNA is TGCGCCAGCAGCTTGGCCCTCAGGACACCCCAAGAGACCCAGTACTTC. Its translation: CASSLALRTPQETQYF.

The CDR3 is CASSDRGAPYEQYF. CDR3 in DNA: TGCGCCAGCAGTGATCGGGGGGCGCCCTACGAGCAGTACTTC. The chain couples TRBV10-1 to TRBJ2-7; weak D call: TRBD2 (7 bases). In germline, CDR1 is WNHNN, CDR2 SYGVQD (reference sequence). The ends were cut back, 3 bases at V and 2 bases at J, with 11 bases in the middle. The CDR3 has 14 amino acids.

V usage is TRBV11-1 and J usage is TRBJ2-2; 7 bases agree with TRBD1. CDR1 and CDR2 (germline): SGHAT, FQDESV (reference sequence). With V trimmed by 2 bases and J by 5 bases, 8 bases remained unmatched. The CDR3 sequence is 16 residues long. CDR3 nucleotide sequence: TGTGCCAGCAGCTTACTTGAGGGGGCGCATACCGGGGAGCTGTTTTTT. Its protein product is CASSLLEGAHTGELFF.

The chain joins TRBV29-1 to TRBJ1-2; TRBD1 matches at 9 bases. The CDR3 spans 12 residues. Germline V CDR1 and CDR2: SQVTM, ANQGSEA. Trimming at V came to 6 bases and at J to 6 bases, leaving 5 bases not matched to a gene. The CDR3 protein is CSVGTGMDGYTF. The CDR3 DNA sequence: TGCAGCGTCGGGACAGGGATGGATGGCTACACCTTC.

V usage is TRBV27 and J usage is TRBJ2-1; D call uncertain. The ends were cut back, 5 bases at V and 4 bases at J, with 9 bases in the middle. Germline values: CDR1 MNHEY, CDR2 SMNVEV (reference sequence). The CDR3 runs 13 residues. The CDR3 reads CASSTETYNEQFF. DNA for the CDR3: TGTGCCAGCAGTACAGAAACTTACAATGAGCAGTTCTTC.

This clone was counted a few times. The chain uses TRBV4-1 and TRBJ1-1, with unresolved D. The CDR3 length is 15 residues. The V gene lost 4 bases and the J gene lost 0 bases, with 12 bases spanning the gap. From germline, CDR1 is MGHRA and CDR2 YSYEKL. CDR3 nucleotides: TGCGCCAGCAGCCCGATACAGATGTTGAACACTGAAGCTTTCTTT. Protein product: CASSPIQMLNTEAFF.

This clone was recorded only once. The chain joins TRBV5-1 to TRBJ2-7; the match to TRBD1 covers 9 bases. Germline V gives CDR1 SGHRS, CDR2 YFSETQ. The CDR3 runs to 15 residues. V shed 0 bases and J 0 bases; nucleotides not matched to a gene: 1. CDR3 sequence reads: CASSLVGQGSYEQYF. The CDR3 DNA reads as TGCGCCAGCAGCTTGGTGGGACAGGGCTCCTACGAGCAGTACTTC.

The genes are TRBV19 and TRBJ1-2, with D maybe TRBD1 (6 bases). Germline V gene sequence: CDR1 LNHDA, CDR2 SQIVND (reference sequence). This CDR3 has 15 amino acids. Trimming took off 1 base at V and 5 bases at J, with 14 bases between the two ends. The CDR3: CASSIAPDSPYGYTF. The DNA of the CDR3 is TGTGCCAGTAGTATAGCGCCGGACAGTCCTTATGGCTACACCTTC.

This rearrangement joins TRBV15 to TRBJ1-5; D gene unclear. The length of the CDR3 is 17 residues. Looked up from germline, CDR1 is LNHNV and CDR2 is YYDKDF (reference sequence). Trimming removed 0 bases at V and 4 bases at J, with 16 bases between. DNA of the CDR3: TGTGCCACCAGCAGAGATTACGGGAACAGCGAAAATCAGCCCCAGCATTTT. This codes for CATSRDYGNSENQPQHF.

The sample holds one count of this clone. The chain recombines TRBV18 with TRBJ1-1; 11 bases map to TRBD1. CDR3 length: 14 residues. With 4 bases clipped from V and 5 bases from J, the junction kept 3 bases outside the gene matches. Per the germline V gene, CDR1 is KGHSH and CDR2 is LQKENI. CDR3 sequence (DNA): TGTGCCAGCTCACTAGGACAGGGGGCGACTGAAGCTTTCTTT. It codes for CASSLGQGATEAFF.

The CDR3 spells CASSLIAGVAYEQYF. DNA for the CDR3: TGTGCCAGCAGTCTAATAGCGGGAGTAGCCTACGAGCAGTACTTC. The chain carries TRBV28 and TRBJ2-7, with 9 bases matching TRBD2. This CDR3 spans 15 amino acids. Germline V CDR1 and CDR2: MDHEN, SYDVKM. V lost 5 bases and J lost 2; bases outside the gene matches: 7.

This clone was found a few times. This rearrangement joins TRBV29-1 to TRBJ1-1, with D possibly TRBD1 on 5 matching bases. This CDR3 is 12 amino acids long. Trimming pared 7 bases from V and 2 bases from J, leaving 11 bases between. Germline values: CDR1 SQVTM, CDR2 ANQGSEA. CDR3 coding DNA: TGCAGCGCTCCGGGGGTAAACACTGAAGCTTTCTTT. Translation: CSAPGVNTEAFF.